These 30 T cell receptor beta chains were all obtained from the same sample, sequenced in a study of cytomegalovirus exposure and HLA in healthy donors. 60 Vbeta and 13 Jbeta primers were used in PCR. Clones were read by immunoSEQ multiplex PCR, and TCRdb kept only the in-frame ones, dropping some. The sample lists around 130,000 clones, around three quarters occurring once. Sequencing was performed on PBMCs. All receptors derive from a woman in her forties or fifties in good health and CMV-seronegative.

This clone was counted a few times. This sequence joins TRBV4-2 and TRBJ2-1, with 9 bases fitting TRBD1. V shed 6 bases, J shed 0 bases, and the junction held 6 bases outside the gene matches. The CDR3 is 16 amino acids. CDR1 is LGHNA, CDR2 YNFKEQ, per germline. This CDR3 reads CASSTGGGSSYNEQFF. The DNA for the CDR3 is TGTGCCAGCAGTACAGGGGGCGGGAGCTCCTACAATGAGCAGTTCTTC.

V is TRBV29-1 and J is TRBJ2-2; TRBD2 matches at 10 bases. The V gene's germline CDR1 is SQVTM and CDR2 ANQGSEA. V lost 1 base and J lost 3; bases outside the gene matches: 8. The CDR3 totals 17 residues. The CDR3 here is CSVEGASGSFDTGELFF. DNA of the CDR3: TGCAGCGTTGAAGGGGCTAGCGGGAGTTTCGACACCGGGGAGCTGTTTTTT.

The rearrangement joins TRBV4-2 to TRBJ2-1, with a tentative D call TRBD1 (5 bases). Trimming cost V 1 base and J 8 bases, with 12 bases left between them. Per the germline V gene, CDR1 is LGHNA and CDR2 is YNFKEQ. The CDR3 has 14 residues. CDR3 loop: CASSQVGPGHEQFF. The CDR3 DNA reads TGTGCCAGCAGCCAAGTGGGGCCAGGGCATGAGCAGTTCTTC.

This rearrangement joins TRBV7-3 to TRBJ2-1, with 8 bases matching TRBD2. The germline V gene encodes CDR1 SGHTA and CDR2 FQGTGA. This CDR3 comprises 15 residues. The V gene end was trimmed by 2 bases and the J gene end by 6 bases; junction bases not matched to a gene: 6. CDR3: CASSLGVLAGNEQFF. CDR3 in DNA: TGTGCCAGCAGCTTAGGCGTCCTAGCGGGCAATGAGCAGTTCTTC. Full variable domain (remainder filled in from reference TRBV7-3 and TRBJ2-1): GAGVSQTPSNKVTEKGKYVELRCDPISGHTALYWYRQSLGQGPEFLIYFQGTGAADDSGLPNDRFFAVRPEGSVSTLKIQRTERGDSAVYLCASSLGVLAGNEQFFGPGTRLTVL.

This clone was seen only a few times. V gene TRBV29-1 combines with J gene TRBJ2-3; the match to TRBD2 covers 11 bases. Per the germline V gene, CDR1 is SQVTM and CDR2 is ANQGSEA. Unmatched junction bases numbered 8, after V lost 6 bases and J lost 6 bases. CDR3 length: 14 amino acids. The CDR3 reads CSVQLAGVSDTQYF. CDR3 coding DNA: TGCAGCGTCCAACTAGCGGGAGTATCGGATACGCAGTATTTT.

This rearrangement joins TRBV6-1 to TRBJ1-5, with D possibly being TRBD1 (6 bases). V gave up 9 bases and J gave up 2 bases, with 14 bases separating them. Germline V gene sequence: CDR1 MNHNS, CDR2 SASEGT. CDR3 length equals 14 residues. CDR3 loop: CASGQPGGNQPQHF. The CDR3 DNA reads as TGTGCCAGTGGACAGCCCGGGGGCAATCAGCCCCAGCATTTT.

This clone came up once. An end of the junction differs from the germline gene, which may be a read error. V usage is TRBV29-1 and J usage is TRBJ1-2; D is uncertain. The CDR3 spans 14 residues. Germline assignment: CDR1 SQVTM and CDR2 ANQGSEA. CDR3 sequence reads: CSVAGEAVRNGYPF. CDR3 DNA: TGCAGCGTTGCCGGTGAGGCAGTACGGAATGGCTACCCCTTC.

The chain employs TRBV7-6 and TRBJ2-1, with TRBD2 matching over 14 bases. V dropped 4 bases and J dropped 9; count of bases not matched to a gene: 8. The CDR3 is 16 residues long. Germline values: CDR1 SGHVS, CDR2 FNYEAQ. This CDR3 is CASSSRLAGGQSEQFF. As DNA, the CDR3 is TGTGCCAGCAGCTCCAGACTAGCGGGAGGGCAAAGTGAGCAGTTCTTC. Complete variable domain (other parts from reference TRBV7-6 and TRBJ2-1): GAGVSQSPRYKVTKRGQDVALRCDPISGHVSLYWYRQALGQGPEFLTYFNYEAQQDKSGLPNDRFSAERPEGSISTLTIQRTEQRDSAMYRCASSSRLAGGQSEQFFGPGTRLTVL.

The genes are TRBV5-5 and TRBJ1-5; no clear D gene. Germline V gene data show CDR1 as SGHKS and CDR2 as YYEKEE (reference sequence). Trimming pared 4 bases from V and 3 bases from J, leaving 14 bases between. The CDR3 is 15 amino acids. CDR3 region: CASSPRILANQPQHF. The CDR3 region has the DNA TGTGCCAGCAGCCCGAGGATTTTGGCCAATCAGCCCCAGCATTTT.

The chain carries TRBV7-2 and TRBJ2-5; D call uncertain. Per germline, CDR1 SGHTA and CDR2 FQGNSA. V gave up 1 base and J gave up 2 bases, with 14 bases separating them. CDR3 length: 16 amino acids. The CDR3 here is CASSLETPVYQETQYF. The CDR3 region has the DNA TGTGCCAGCAGCTTAGAGACACCGGTATATCAAGAGACCCAGTACTTC.

The chain employs TRBV25-1 and TRBJ1-5; 9 bases align to TRBD1. The CDR3 length is 15 residues. CDR1 and CDR2 from the germline V gene are MGHDK and SYGVNS. V trimming: 2 bases; J trimming: 4 bases; junction bases outside the gene matches: 3. Here the CDR3 DNA reads TGTGCCAGCAGTGAAGTGGGACAGGGTAATCAGCCCCAGCATTTT. Its translation is CASSEVGQGNQPQHF.

Remarks on this clone: One end of the junction does not line up with germline, which may come from a read error. The V call is TRBV7-9, the J call TRBJ1-2; D is possibly TRBD1 (6 bases). Per germline, CDR1 SEHNR and CDR2 FQNEAQ (reference sequence). The CDR3 is 13 amino acids. The CDR3 sequence: CASSSGHREGYPF. CDR3 sequence (DNA): TGTGCCAGCAGCTCAGGGCACAGGGAAGGCTACCCCTTC. The whole variable domain, filled in from reference TRBV7-9 and TRBJ1-2, reads DTGVSQNPRHKITKRGQNVTFRCDPISEHNRLYWYRQTLGQGPEFLTYFQNEAQLEKSRLLSDRFSAERPKGSFSTLEIQRTEQGDSAMYLCASSSGHREGYPFGSGTRLTVV.

CDR3: CASSRSLGLAGEVYEQYV. CDR3 bases: TGCGCCAGCAGTCGCTCCTTAGGACTAGCGGGAGAGGTCTACGAGCAGTACGTC. The rearrangement links TRBV23-1 to TRBJ2-7, with 13 bases fitting TRBD2. TRBV23-1 is classed as an ORF, of uncertain function. This CDR3 has 18 amino acids. V was pared by 4 bases and J by 3 bases, with 12 bases of the junction left unmatched.

The chain carries TRBV9 and TRBJ2-3, with D perhaps TRBD1 (6 bases). Per germline, CDR1 SGDLS and CDR2 YYNGEE. This CDR3 has 16 amino acids. The germline V and J ends were trimmed by 0 bases and 1 base, with 12 bases remaining between them. The CDR3 protein is CASSVGWAGGTDTQYF. CDR3 nucleotides: TGTGCCAGCAGCGTAGGATGGGCAGGGGGCACAGATACGCAGTATTTT.

This CDR3 reads CASSPTAGTGRLAGGRNYEQYF. In DNA form, the CDR3 reads TGTGCCAGCTCACCCACCGCCGGGACAGGGCGGCTAGCGGGAGGTAGGAACTACGAGCAGTACTTC. V usage is TRBV18 and J usage is TRBJ2-7, with TRBD2 matching over 11 bases. Germline V gene lookup returns CDR1 KGHSH and CDR2 LQKENI. V was pared by 3 bases and J by 3 bases, with 25 bases of the junction left unmatched. The CDR3 contains 22 residues.

This clone was observed a few times. This chain connects TRBV7-2 to TRBJ1-2; D may be TRBD1 (6 bases). Trimming left V 1 base short and J 2 bases short, with 17 bases between. The CDR3 spans 17 residues. The germline gives CDR1 SGHTA, CDR2 FQGNSA. The CDR3 DNA is TGTGCCAGCAGCTTAGGATCGGGCAGGGGTACGAACTATGGCTACACCTTC. The encoded protein is CASSLGSGRGTNYGYTF.

The chain recombines TRBV4-1 with TRBJ2-3; TRBD1 agrees at 7 bases. The germline gives CDR1 MGHRA, CDR2 YSYEKL. Losses at the gene ends were 8 bases for V and 4 bases for J; bases not matched to a gene: 12. CDR3 size: 15 residues. CDR3 sequence reads: CASSPDRLGADTQYF. In DNA, the CDR3 is TGCGCCAGCTCCCCGGACAGGCTGGGGGCAGATACGCAGTATTTT.

This clone has just one count. V is TRBV28 and J is TRBJ1-5, with TRBD1 matching over 9 bases. The CDR3 is 21 residues long. Germline loops: CDR1 MDHEN, CDR2 SYDVKM. The junction had 22 bases not matched to a gene; V was cut back by 7 bases and J by 0 bases. CDR3 residues: CASNLVGGHTGGPHSNQPQHF. In nucleotides, the CDR3 is TGTGCCAGCAACCTCGTGGGGGGGCACACAGGGGGCCCCCATAGCAATCAGCCCCAGCATTTT.

The chain employs TRBV19 and TRBJ2-7; 8 nucleotides agree with TRBD2. Per germline, CDR1 LNHDA and CDR2 SQIVND (reference sequence). V gave up 3 bases and J gave up 3 bases; unmatched junction bases: 4. This CDR3 spans 14 amino acids. Here the CDR3 reads CASSMNREGYEQYF. The CDR3 bases are TGTGCCAGTAGTATGAACCGGGAGGGCTACGAGCAGTACTTC.

This clone was seen only a few times. This same CDR3 is encoded by further DNA sequences in the sample. V gene TRBV13 combines with J gene TRBJ2-7, with 10 bases aligning to TRBD2. The ends lost 2 bases at V and 2 bases at J; junction bases unmatched: 3. The CDR3 runs to 15 residues. Germline V gene sequence: CDR1 PRHDT, CDR2 FYEKMQ (reference sequence). CDR3 sequence (DNA): TGTGCCAGCAGCTTACAACTAGCGGGGCCCTACGAGCAGTACTTC. It yields the protein CASSLQLAGPYEQYF.

The chain combines TRBV15 with TRBJ1-4; a possible D gene is TRBD1 (5 bases). The CDR3 runs to 15 residues. V gave up 4 bases and J gave up 1 base, with 10 bases separating them. CDR1 LNHNV and CDR2 YYDKDF come from the germline V gene (reference sequence). The CDR3: CATSKGVKTNEKLFF. The DNA for the CDR3 is TGTGCCACCAGCAAAGGGGTAAAAACTAATGAAAAACTGTTTTTT.

The chain combines TRBV10-3 with TRBJ2-2; TRBD2 is a possible D gene (7 bases). Trimming stripped 7 bases from V and 0 bases from J, with 15 bases between. Per germline, CDR1 ENHRY and CDR2 SYGVKD. CDR3 size: 16 residues. The CDR3 nucleotides read TGTGCCATCATGGGAGGGGGAAACGCGAACACCGGGGAGCTGTTTTTT. This translates into CAIMGGGNANTGELFF.

This chain connects TRBV5-5 to TRBJ1-1; 7 bases map to TRBD1. The CDR3 totals 14 residues. Looked up from germline, CDR1 is SGHKS and CDR2 is YYEKEE (reference sequence). Trimming took 3 bases from V and 3 from J; bases not matched to a gene: 5. Here the CDR3 DNA reads TGTGCCAGCAGCTCCAGGACAGGCGACACTGAAGCTTTCTTT. This gives the protein CASSSRTGDTEAFF.

This clone showed up just a few times. This chain connects TRBV19 to TRBJ1-1; D is uncertain. The CDR3 runs 14 residues. Germline loops: CDR1 LNHDA, CDR2 SQIVND (reference sequence). V was pared by 10 bases and J by 8 bases, with 23 bases between. Written as DNA, the CDR3 is TGTGCCACCCCCATTCCGGGAGGGAGGGCCGAAGCTTTCTTT. Translating it yields CATPIPGGRAEAFF.

The rearrangement joins TRBV4-2 to TRBJ1-3; the D gene is possibly TRBD1 (6 bases). Per germline, CDR1 LGHNA and CDR2 YNFKEQ. Trimming left V 1 base short and J 4 bases short, with 11 bases between. The CDR3 has 15 amino acids. The CDR3 loop reads CASSQGGGGGNTIYF. In DNA form, the CDR3 reads TGTGCCAGCAGCCAAGGGGGGGGCGGCGGAAACACCATATATTTT.

CDR3 amino acids: CATSRGQGIYGYTF. CDR3 nucleotide sequence: TGTGCCACCAGCAGAGGACAGGGGATCTATGGCTACACCTTC. V usage is TRBV15 and J usage is TRBJ1-2; 8 bases are shared with TRBD1. Germline V gene lookup returns CDR1 LNHNV and CDR2 YYDKDF (reference sequence). V dropped 1 base and J dropped 4; count of bases not matched to a gene: 2. This CDR3 has 14 amino acids.

This chain connects TRBV5-1 to TRBJ2-3; 10 bases fit TRBD2. CDR1 and CDR2 (germline): SGHRS, YFSETQ. The J segment lost 2 bases and the V segment lost 0 bases, leaving 6 bases of the junction unmatched. The CDR3 extends over 17 amino acids. The CDR3 DNA sequence: TGCGCCAGCAGCTTGGGAACTAGCGGGGACTTCACAGATACGCAGTATTTT. Translated, it gives CASSLGTSGDFTDTQYF.

The chain has TRBV4-3 and TRBJ2-1; D uncertain. The CDR3 consists of 16 residues. Trimming cost V 0 bases and J 2 bases, with 11 bases left between them. CDR1 is LGHNA, CDR2 YSLEER, per germline. The CDR3: CASSQDPVNPYNEQFF. The CDR3 DNA sequence: TGCGCCAGCAGCCAAGACCCAGTCAACCCCTACAATGAGCAGTTCTTC.

Notes on this clone: A read error may account for a junction end that differs from germline. The V call is TRBV4-3, the J call TRBJ1-2; D is ambiguous. The CDR3 totals 12 residues. From germline, CDR1 is LGHNA and CDR2 YSLEER. CDR3 region: CASSQGNYGYPF. The CDR3, as DNA: TGCGCCAGCAGCCAAGGGAACTATGGCTACCCCTTC.

In this sample, this clone turned up a few times. The chain couples TRBV29-1 to TRBJ2-2; 7 positions match TRBD2. The CDR3 contains 14 residues. V dropped 8 bases and J dropped 3; count of bases not matched to a gene: 9. CDR1 SQVTM and CDR2 ANQGSEA come from the germline V gene. The CDR3 DNA reads as TGCAGCACCCGGGGGGACCAGGACACCGGGGAGCTGTTTTTT. This sequence encodes CSTRGDQDTGELFF.